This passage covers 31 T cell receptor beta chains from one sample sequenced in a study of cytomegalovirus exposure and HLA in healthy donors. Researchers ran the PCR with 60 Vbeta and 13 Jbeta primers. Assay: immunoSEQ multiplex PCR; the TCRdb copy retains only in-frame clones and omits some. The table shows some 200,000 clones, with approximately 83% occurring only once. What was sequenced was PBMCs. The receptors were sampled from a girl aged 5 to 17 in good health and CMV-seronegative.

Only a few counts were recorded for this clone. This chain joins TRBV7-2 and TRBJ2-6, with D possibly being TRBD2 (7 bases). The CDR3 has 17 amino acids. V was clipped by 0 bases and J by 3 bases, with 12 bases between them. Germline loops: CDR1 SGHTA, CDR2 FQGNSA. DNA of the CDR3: TGTGCCAGCAGCTTAGCCTTAGGGGGGGGTGGGGCCAACGTCCTGACTTTC. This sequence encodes CASSLALGGGGANVLTF.

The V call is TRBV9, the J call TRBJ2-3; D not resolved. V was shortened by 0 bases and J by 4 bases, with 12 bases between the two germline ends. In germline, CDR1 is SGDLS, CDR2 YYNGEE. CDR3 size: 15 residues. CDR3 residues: CASSVDPRKSDTQYF. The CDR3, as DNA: TGTGCCAGCAGCGTAGATCCTAGAAAATCAGATACGCAGTATTTT. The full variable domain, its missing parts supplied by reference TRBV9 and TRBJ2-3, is DSGVTQTPKHLITATGQRVTLRCSPRSGDLSVYWYQQSLDQGLQFLIQYYNGEERAKGNILERFSAQQFPDLHSELNLSSLELGDSALYFCASSVDPRKSDTQYFGPGTRLTVL.

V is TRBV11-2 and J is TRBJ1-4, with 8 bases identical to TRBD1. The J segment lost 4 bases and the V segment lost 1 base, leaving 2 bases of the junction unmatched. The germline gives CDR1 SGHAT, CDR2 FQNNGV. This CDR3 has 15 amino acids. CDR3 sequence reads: CASSLGGQGNEKLFF. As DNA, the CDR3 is TGTGCCAGCAGCTTAGGAGGACAGGGTAATGAAAAACTGTTTTTT.

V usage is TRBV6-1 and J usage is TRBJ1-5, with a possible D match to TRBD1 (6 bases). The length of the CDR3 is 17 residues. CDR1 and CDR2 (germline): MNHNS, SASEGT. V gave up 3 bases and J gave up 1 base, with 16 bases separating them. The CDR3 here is CASSDGRGIGSNQPQHF. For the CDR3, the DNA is TGTGCCAGCAGTGATGGTAGGGGGATAGGAAGCAATCAGCCCCAGCATTTT.

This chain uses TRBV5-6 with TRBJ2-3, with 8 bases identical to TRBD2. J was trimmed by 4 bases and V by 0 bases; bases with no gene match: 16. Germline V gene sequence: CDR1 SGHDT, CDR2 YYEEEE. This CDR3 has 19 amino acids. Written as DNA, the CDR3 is TGTGCCAGCAGCTTGGCACTAGCGGAATGGGGACTTATCTCAGATACGCAGTATTTT. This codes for CASSLALAEWGLISDTQYF.

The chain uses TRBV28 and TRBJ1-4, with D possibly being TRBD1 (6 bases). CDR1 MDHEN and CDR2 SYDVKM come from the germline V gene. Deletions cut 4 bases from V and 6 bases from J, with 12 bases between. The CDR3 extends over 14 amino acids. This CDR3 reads CASSSHRADEKLFF. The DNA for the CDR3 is TGTGCCAGCAGTTCACACAGGGCCGATGAAAAACTGTTTTTT.

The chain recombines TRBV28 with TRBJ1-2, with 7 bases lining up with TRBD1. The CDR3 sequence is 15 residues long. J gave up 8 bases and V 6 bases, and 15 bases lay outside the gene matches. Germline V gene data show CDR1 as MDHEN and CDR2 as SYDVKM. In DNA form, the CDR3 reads TGTGCCAGCAGATTGATTCCAGGGGGTGGGACGGGCTACACCTTC. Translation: CASRLIPGGGTGYTF.

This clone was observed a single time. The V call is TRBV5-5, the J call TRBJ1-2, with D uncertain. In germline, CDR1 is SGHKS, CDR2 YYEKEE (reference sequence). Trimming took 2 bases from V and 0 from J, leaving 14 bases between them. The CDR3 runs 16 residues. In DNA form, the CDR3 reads TGTGCCAGCAGCTTTTCCACTACATCGGCTAACTATGGCTACACCTTC. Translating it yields CASSFSTTSANYGYTF.

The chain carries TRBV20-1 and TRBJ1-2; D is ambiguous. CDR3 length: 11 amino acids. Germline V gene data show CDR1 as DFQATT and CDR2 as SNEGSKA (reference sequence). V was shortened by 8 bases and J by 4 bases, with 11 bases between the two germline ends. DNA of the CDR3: TGCAGTCCAGGTAGTAGCTATGGCTACACCTTC. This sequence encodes CSPGSSYGYTF.

The CDR3 here is CASSVVAGSGYTF. The CDR3 DNA reads as TGTGCCAGCAGCGTAGTGGCAGGGTCTGGCTACACCTTC. The gene calls are TRBV9 and TRBJ1-2; D is possibly TRBD1 (5 bases). Trimming cost V 0 bases and J 7 bases, with 10 bases left between them. CDR1 is SGDLS, CDR2 YYNGEE, per germline. The length of the CDR3 is 13 residues.

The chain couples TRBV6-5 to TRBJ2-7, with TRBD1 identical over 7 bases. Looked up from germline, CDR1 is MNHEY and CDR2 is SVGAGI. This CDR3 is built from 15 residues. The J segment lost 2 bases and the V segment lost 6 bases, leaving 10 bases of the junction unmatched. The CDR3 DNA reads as TGTGCCAGCAGGGATACAGGGGAGAGTCCCTACGAGCAGTACTTC. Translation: CASRDTGESPYEQYF.

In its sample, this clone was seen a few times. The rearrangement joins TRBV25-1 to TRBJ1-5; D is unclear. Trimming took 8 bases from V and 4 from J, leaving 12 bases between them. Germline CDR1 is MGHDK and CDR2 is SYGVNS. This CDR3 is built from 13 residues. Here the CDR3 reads CASSRGTNQPQHF. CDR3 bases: TGTGCCAGCTCCAGAGGCACGAATCAGCCCCAGCATTTT.

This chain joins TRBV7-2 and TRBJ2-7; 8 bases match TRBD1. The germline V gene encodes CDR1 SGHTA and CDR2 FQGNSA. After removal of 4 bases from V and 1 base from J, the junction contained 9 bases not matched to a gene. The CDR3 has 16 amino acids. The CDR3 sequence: CASSWTGLGLSYEQYF. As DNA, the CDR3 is TGTGCCAGCAGCTGGACAGGGCTGGGTTTATCCTACGAGCAGTACTTC.

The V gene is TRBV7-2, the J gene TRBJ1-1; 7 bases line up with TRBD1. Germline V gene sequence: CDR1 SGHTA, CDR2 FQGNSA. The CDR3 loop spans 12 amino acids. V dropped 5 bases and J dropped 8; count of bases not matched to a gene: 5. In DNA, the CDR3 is TGTGCCAGCAGCCCTTGGGACAGAGAAGCTTTCTTT. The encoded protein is CASSPWDREAFF.

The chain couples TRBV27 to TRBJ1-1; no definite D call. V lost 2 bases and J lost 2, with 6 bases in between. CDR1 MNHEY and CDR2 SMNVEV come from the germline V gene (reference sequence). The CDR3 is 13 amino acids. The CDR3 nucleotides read TGTGCCAGCAGTTTACTCCGTAACACTGAAGCTTTCTTT. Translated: CASSLLRNTEAFF.

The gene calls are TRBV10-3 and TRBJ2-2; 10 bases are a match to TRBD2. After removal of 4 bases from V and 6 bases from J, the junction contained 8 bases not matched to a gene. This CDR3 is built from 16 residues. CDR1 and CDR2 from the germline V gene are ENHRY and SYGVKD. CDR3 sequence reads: CAISALAGEVAGELFF. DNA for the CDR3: TGTGCCATCAGTGCGCTAGCGGGAGAGGTCGCCGGGGAGCTGTTTTTT.

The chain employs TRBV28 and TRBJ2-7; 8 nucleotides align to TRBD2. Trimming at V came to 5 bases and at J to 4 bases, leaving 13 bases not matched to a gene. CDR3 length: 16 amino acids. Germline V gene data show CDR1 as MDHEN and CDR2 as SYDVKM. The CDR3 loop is CASSPPAGGGRYEQYF. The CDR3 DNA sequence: TGTGCCAGCAGTCCCCCTGCGGGGGGCGGTCGTTACGAGCAGTACTTC.

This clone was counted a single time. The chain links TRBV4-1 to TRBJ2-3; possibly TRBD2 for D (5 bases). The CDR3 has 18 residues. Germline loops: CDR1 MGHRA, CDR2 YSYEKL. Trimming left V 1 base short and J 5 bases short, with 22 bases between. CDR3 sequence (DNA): TGCGCCAGCAGCCAAGCCCCCGGCGGAGGCGGCTTTCTAGATACGCAGTATTTT. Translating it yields CASSQAPGGGGFLDTQYF.

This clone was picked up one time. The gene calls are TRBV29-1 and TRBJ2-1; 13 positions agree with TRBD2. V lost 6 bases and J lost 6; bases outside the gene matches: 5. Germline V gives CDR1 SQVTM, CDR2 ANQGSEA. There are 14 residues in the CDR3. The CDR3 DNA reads TGCAGCGTAGTGACTAGCGGGAGGCCCAATGAGCAGTTCTTC. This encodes CSVVTSGRPNEQFF.

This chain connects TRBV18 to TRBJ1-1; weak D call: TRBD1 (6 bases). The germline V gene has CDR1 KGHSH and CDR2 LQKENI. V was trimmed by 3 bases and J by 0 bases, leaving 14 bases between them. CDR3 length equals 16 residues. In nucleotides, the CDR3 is TGTGCCAGCTCACCCTCAGGGGCCAGATTGAACACTGAAGCTTTCTTT. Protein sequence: CASSPSGARLNTEAFF.

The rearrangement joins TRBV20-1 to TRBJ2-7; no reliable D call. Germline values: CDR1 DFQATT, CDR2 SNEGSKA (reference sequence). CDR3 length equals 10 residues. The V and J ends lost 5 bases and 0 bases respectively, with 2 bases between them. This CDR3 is CSAYSYEQYF. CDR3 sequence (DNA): TGCAGTGCTTACTCCTACGAGCAGTACTTC.

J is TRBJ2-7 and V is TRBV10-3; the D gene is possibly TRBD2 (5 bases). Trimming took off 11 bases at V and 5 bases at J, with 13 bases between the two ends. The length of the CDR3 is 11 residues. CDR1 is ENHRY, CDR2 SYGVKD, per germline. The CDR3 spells CASGLGDEQYF. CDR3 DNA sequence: TGTGCCTCCGGACTCGGGGACGAGCAGTACTTC.

DNA for the CDR3: TGTGCCAGCAGTTACCGACTAGCGGGAGAAGATACGCAGTATTTT. It is translated as CASSYRLAGEDTQYF. The chain has TRBV6-5 and TRBJ2-3, with 12 bases matching TRBD2. Germline CDR1 is MNHEY and CDR2 is SVGAGI. The junction had 2 bases not matched to a gene; V was cut back by 2 bases and J by 5 bases. CDR3 size: 15 residues.

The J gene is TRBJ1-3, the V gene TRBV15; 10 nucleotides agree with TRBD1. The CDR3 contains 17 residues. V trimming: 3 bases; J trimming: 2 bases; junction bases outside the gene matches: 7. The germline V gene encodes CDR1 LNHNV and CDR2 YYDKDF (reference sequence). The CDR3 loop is CATSRLPGQGTGNTIYF. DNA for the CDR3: TGTGCCACCAGCAGGCTCCCGGGACAGGGGACTGGAAACACCATATATTTT.

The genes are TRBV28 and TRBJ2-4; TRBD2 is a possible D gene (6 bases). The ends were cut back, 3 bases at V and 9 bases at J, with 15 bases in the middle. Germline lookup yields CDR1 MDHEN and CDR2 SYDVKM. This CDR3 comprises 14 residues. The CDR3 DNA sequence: TGTGCCAGCAGTTTTTACGGGGGTTTAAGCATTCAGTACTTC. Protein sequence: CASSFYGGLSIQYF.

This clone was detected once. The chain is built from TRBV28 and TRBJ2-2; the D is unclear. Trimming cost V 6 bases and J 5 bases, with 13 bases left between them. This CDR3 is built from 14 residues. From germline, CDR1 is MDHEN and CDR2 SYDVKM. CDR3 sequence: CASRLTRSTGELFF. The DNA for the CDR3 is TGTGCCAGCAGACTCACCCGATCTACCGGGGAGCTGTTTTTT. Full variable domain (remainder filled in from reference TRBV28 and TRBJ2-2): DVKVTQSSRYLVKRTGEKVFLECVQDMDHENMFWYRQDPGLGLRLIYFSYDVKMKEKGDIPEGYSVSREKKERFSLILESASTNQTSMYLCASRLTRSTGELFFGEGSRLTVL.

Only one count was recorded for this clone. The CDR3 region is CASASPGILSEAFF. Here the CDR3 DNA reads TGTGCTAGTGCCTCCCCCGGGATTTTAAGTGAAGCTTTCTTT. The rearrangement uses TRBV12-5 and TRBJ1-1; D gene ambiguous. Per the germline V gene, CDR1 is LGHNT and CDR2 is FRNRAP. The CDR3 length is 14 residues. V shed 7 bases and J shed 7 bases, with 19 bases lying between them. The full variable domain, rest sourced from reference TRBV12-5 and TRBJ1-1, is DARVTQTPRHKVTEMGQEVTMRCQPILGHNTVFWYRQTMMQGLELLAYFRNRAPLDDSGMPKDRFSAEMPDATLATLKIQPSEPRDSAVYFCASASPGILSEAFFGQGTRLTVV.

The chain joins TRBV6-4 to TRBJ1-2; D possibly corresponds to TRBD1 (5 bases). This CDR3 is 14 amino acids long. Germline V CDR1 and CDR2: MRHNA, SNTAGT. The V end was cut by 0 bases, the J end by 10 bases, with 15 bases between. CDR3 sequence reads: CASSDSGGAGHYTF. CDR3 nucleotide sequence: TGTGCCAGCAGTGACTCGGGAGGGGCAGGTCACTACACCTTC.

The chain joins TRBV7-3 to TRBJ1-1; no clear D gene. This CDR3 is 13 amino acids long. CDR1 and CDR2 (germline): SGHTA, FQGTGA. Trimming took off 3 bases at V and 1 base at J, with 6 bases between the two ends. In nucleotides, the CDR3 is TGTGCCAGCAGCTTCGGGTCGAACACTGAAGCTTTCTTT. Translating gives CASSFGSNTEAFF.

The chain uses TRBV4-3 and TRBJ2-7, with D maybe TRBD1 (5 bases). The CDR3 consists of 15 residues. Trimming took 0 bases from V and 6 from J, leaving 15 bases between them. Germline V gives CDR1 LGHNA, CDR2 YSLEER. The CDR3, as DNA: TGCGCCAGCAGCCAAGATAAGGGGCCTACGGGCGAGCAGTACTTC. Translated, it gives CASSQDKGPTGEQYF.

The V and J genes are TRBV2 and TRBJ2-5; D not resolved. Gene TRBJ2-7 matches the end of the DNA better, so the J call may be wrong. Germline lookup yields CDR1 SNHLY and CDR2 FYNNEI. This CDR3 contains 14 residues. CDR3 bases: TGTGCCAGCACCCCCTACGCCGAGTCCTACGAGCAGTACTTC. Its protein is CASTPYAESYEQYF.